Following are 26 T cell receptor beta chains from one sample sequenced in a study of cytomegalovirus exposure and HLA in healthy donors. The PCR ran on 60 Vbeta and 13 Jbeta primers. The table came from immunoSEQ multiplex PCR; TCRdb's copy has only in-frame clones and leaves some out. The data hold about 130,000 clones, with about four fifths observed a single time. Specimen: PBMCs. These TCRs come from a human donor in good health.

In DNA form, the CDR3 reads TGTGCCATCAGTGAGTCACAGGGGGCCTTGGGCTACGAGCAGTACTTC. This gives the protein CAISESQGALGYEQYF. The chain carries TRBV10-3 and TRBJ2-7; 9 nucleotides line up with TRBD1. The CDR3 totals 16 residues. Unmatched junction bases numbered 6, after V lost 0 bases and J lost 3 bases. Germline values: CDR1 ENHRY, CDR2 SYGVKD.

V usage is TRBV11-1 and J usage is TRBJ2-5; 12 bases match TRBD2. The CDR3 totals 15 residues. Germline V gives CDR1 SGHAT, CDR2 FQDESV (reference sequence). Unmatched junction bases numbered 7, after V lost 5 bases and J lost 6 bases. The CDR3 here is CASSPSGGASKTQYF. In DNA form, the CDR3 reads TGTGCCAGCAGCCCTAGCGGGGGGGCAAGTAAGACCCAGTACTTC.

The chain combines TRBV6-5 with TRBJ1-6, with D possibly matching TRBD1 (6 bases). Germline CDR1 is MNHEY and CDR2 is SVGAGI. The germline V and J ends were trimmed by 7 bases and 8 bases, with 15 bases remaining between them. CDR3 length: 14 residues. CDR3 loop: CASTRGGGDSPLHF. CDR3 in DNA: TGTGCCAGCACTCGGGGAGGGGGTGATTCACCCCTCCACTTT.

J is TRBJ1-1 and V is TRBV7-2, with D possibly being TRBD1 (5 bases). Germline V CDR1 and CDR2: SGHTA, FQGNSA. The CDR3 is 14 amino acids. V was pared by 4 bases and J by 4 bases, with 13 bases between. In DNA form, the CDR3 reads TGTGCCAGCAGCTGGCTGGGCCAGGGCACTGAAGCTTTCTTT. This sequence encodes CASSWLGQGTEAFF.

V is TRBV28 and J is TRBJ1-6, with D perhaps TRBD1 (6 bases). Germline lookup yields CDR1 MDHEN and CDR2 SYDVKM. This CDR3 is 17 amino acids long. Trimming took 4 bases from V and 1 from J, leaving 14 bases between them. CDR3 coding DNA: TGTGCCAGCAGTTACGTGGAGACAGGTTCCTATAATTCACCCCTCCACTTT. Protein sequence: CASSYVETGSYNSPLHF.

This clone was picked up a small number of times. The rearrangement uses TRBV5-1 and TRBJ2-7; 11 nucleotides agree with TRBD1. This CDR3 has 15 amino acids. Germline values: CDR1 SGHRS, CDR2 YFSETQ. The J segment lost 3 bases and the V segment lost 0 bases, leaving 2 bases of the junction unmatched. CDR3 DNA: TGCGCCAGCAGCTTGGGTGGGACAGGGGGCTACGAGCAGTACTTC. This encodes CASSLGGTGGYEQYF.

The V gene is TRBV19, the J gene TRBJ1-5; D remains unclear. CDR3 length: 15 amino acids. V lost 2 bases and J lost 0, with 8 bases in between. CDR1 and CDR2 (germline): LNHDA, SQIVND (reference sequence). CDR3 nucleotide sequence: TGTGCCAGTAGTATAAAAAGCTATAGCAATCAGCCCCAGCATTTT. Its protein product is CASSIKSYSNQPQHF.

The V gene is TRBV5-1, the J gene TRBJ2-7; D possibly corresponds to TRBD1 (5 bases). V was pared by 4 bases and J by 3 bases, with 17 bases between. This CDR3 has 15 amino acids. Germline V gives CDR1 SGHRS, CDR2 YFSETQ. The CDR3 region is CASSRDQGKNYEQYF. DNA of the CDR3: TGCGCCAGCAGCCGCGACCAGGGAAAGAACTACGAGCAGTACTTC.

The rearrangement joins TRBV18 to TRBJ1-2, with 8 bases lining up with TRBD1. The germline CDR1 and CDR2 sequences are KGHSH and LQKENI. This CDR3 has 15 residues. Trimming cost V 0 bases and J 4 bases; bases outside gene matches: 4. CDR3 sequence: CASSPPRQGLYGYTF. CDR3 DNA: TGTGCCAGCTCACCACCGAGACAGGGGCTCTATGGCTACACCTTC. The entire variable domain, with the rest obtained from reference TRBV18 and TRBJ1-2, is as follows: NAGVMQNPRHLVRRRGQEARLRCSPMKGHSHVYWYRQLPEEGLKFMVYLQKENIIDESGMPKERFSAEFPKEGPSILRIQQVVRGDSAAYFCASSPPRQGLYGYTFGSGTRLTVV.

V is TRBV19 and J is TRBJ2-5; no reliable D call. The DNA end lines up better with TRBJ2-7; the J call may be wrong. The V gene's germline CDR1 is LNHDA and CDR2 SQIVND (reference sequence). The CDR3 runs 13 residues. The CDR3 spells CASSKTPTYEQYF. In DNA, the CDR3 is TGTGCCAGTAGTAAGACACCAACCTACGAGCAGTACTTC.

The CDR3 nucleotides read TGTGCCAGCAGCTTGGTTCGAGGGCTGAATGGAAACACCATATATTTT. It is translated as CASSLVRGLNGNTIYF. The rearrangement links TRBV7-9 to TRBJ1-3, with D hard to call. V lost 3 bases to trimming and J lost 3 bases, with 15 bases between them. The CDR3 length is 16 residues. CDR1 SEHNR and CDR2 FQNEAQ come from the germline V gene (reference sequence).

The chain links TRBV9 to TRBJ2-1, with 7 nucleotides matching TRBD1. This CDR3 has 15 residues. The V segment lost 4 bases and the J segment 3 bases; nucleotides outside the gene matches: 7. Germline CDR1 SGDLS, CDR2 YYNGEE. CDR3 sequence: CASSPRGFHYNEQFF. The CDR3 DNA reads TGTGCCAGCAGCCCCAGGGGGTTCCACTACAATGAGCAGTTCTTC.

The chain carries TRBV9 and TRBJ2-7; weak D call: TRBD1 (7 bases). Germline V gene data show CDR1 as SGDLS and CDR2 as YYNGEE. The CDR3 is 15 amino acids. V lost 4 bases and J 4 bases, leaving 18 bases between the germline ends. Written as DNA, the CDR3 is TGTGCCAGCAGCCAGGAGGGGGCCCCCATGTACGAGCAGTACTTC. Encoded protein: CASSQEGAPMYEQYF.

The rearrangement joins TRBV19 to TRBJ2-7; 9 nucleotides align to TRBD1. Germline V lookup: CDR1 LNHDA, CDR2 SQIVND (reference sequence). Germline trimming cut 2 bases from V and 1 base from J; bases unmatched to any gene: 6. CDR3 size: 16 residues. This CDR3 reads CASSIFPDRGSYEQYF. CDR3 bases: TGTGCCAGTAGTATATTTCCGGACAGGGGATCCTACGAGCAGTACTTC.

The chain uses TRBV6-1 and TRBJ1-1; D is ambiguous. There are 15 residues in the CDR3. The V and J ends lost 6 bases and 6 bases respectively, with 20 bases between them. The germline V gene encodes CDR1 MNHNS and CDR2 SASEGT. CDR3 sequence reads: CASRVLKEVGSEAFF. The CDR3 region has the DNA TGTGCCAGCAGAGTTCTAAAGGAGGTTGGCTCTGAAGCTTTCTTT.

This clone was recorded once. This chain connects TRBV7-8 to TRBJ1-3; D remains unclear. The CDR3 loop spans 15 amino acids. Trimming removed 1 base from V and 0 bases from J, with 7 bases in between. Germline loops: CDR1 SGHVS, CDR2 FQNEAQ. Here the CDR3 DNA reads TGTGCCAGCAGCTTAGTCGGGAGCTCTGGAAACACCATATATTTT. It yields the protein CASSLVGSSGNTIYF.

This clone has just one count. This chain uses TRBV6-5 with TRBJ2-7; D ambiguous. This CDR3 contains 12 residues. The V gene's germline CDR1 is MNHEY and CDR2 SVGAGI. Trimming took off 8 bases at V and 4 bases at J, with 12 bases between the two ends. The CDR3 sequence is CASCRFEYEQYF. As DNA, the CDR3 is TGTGCCAGCTGCCGTTTTGAGTACGAGCAGTACTTC.

The rearrangement links TRBV7-9 to TRBJ2-6; D unresolved. The CDR3 runs 15 residues. V lost 3 bases to trimming and J lost 4 bases, with 10 bases between them. Germline CDR1 SEHNR, CDR2 FQNEAQ (reference sequence). The CDR3 DNA follows: TGTGCCAGCAGCTTTGAACCAGGCGGGGCCAACGTCCTGACTTTC. This codes for CASSFEPGGANVLTF.

The chain employs TRBV5-4 and TRBJ1-6; tentative D call: TRBD1 (6 bases). Germline lookup yields CDR1 SGHNT and CDR2 YYREEE (reference sequence). The CDR3 is 14 residues long. Trimming took off 2 bases at V and 5 bases at J, with 8 bases between the two ends. The CDR3 region has the DNA TGTGCCAGCAGCTTACAGGGAAATAATTCACCCCTCCACTTT. It yields the protein CASSLQGNNSPLHF.

The chain is built from TRBV5-1 and TRBJ2-7; D might be TRBD2 (6 bases). The germline gives CDR1 SGHRS, CDR2 YFSETQ. V lost 4 bases, J lost 0 bases, and 14 bases lay in between. CDR3 length: 15 residues. The CDR3 reads CASSAGRSSSYEQYF. The DNA of the CDR3 is TGCGCCAGCAGCGCGGGACGATCGAGCTCCTACGAGCAGTACTTC.

This clone was observed a few times. The chain has TRBV15 and TRBJ1-4, with a possible D match to TRBD1 (6 bases). V lost 3 bases and J lost 6, with 14 bases in between. CDR1 LNHNV and CDR2 YYDKDF come from the germline V gene (reference sequence). CDR3 length equals 15 residues. CDR3: CATSSQRTVDEKLFF. In nucleotides, the CDR3 is TGTGCCACCAGCAGCCAGCGGACAGTAGATGAAAAACTGTTTTTT. Filled out from reference TRBV15 and TRBJ1-4, the complete variable domain reads DAMVIQNPRYQVTQFGKPVTLSCSQTLNHNVMYWYQQKSSQAPKLLFHYYDKDFNNEADTPDNFQSRRPNTSFCFLDIRSPGLGDTAMYLCATSSQRTVDEKLFFGSGTQLSVL.

In DNA form, the CDR3 reads TGTGCCAGCAGCTTATCAGGGGAAGCCCAAGGGGAGCAGTTCTTC. Translating gives CASSLSGEAQGEQFF. The chain employs TRBV7-3 and TRBJ2-1; D is possibly TRBD1 (6 bases). In germline, CDR1 is SGHTA, CDR2 FQGTGA. This CDR3 comprises 15 residues. Trimming left V 2 bases short and J 10 bases short, with 18 bases between.

This chain links TRBV9 with TRBJ2-1; a weak D match, TRBD1 (6 bases). The CDR3 is 15 residues long. V lost 0 bases, J lost 4 bases, and 11 bases lay in between. Germline values: CDR1 SGDLS, CDR2 YYNGEE. CDR3 residues: CASSVAWTEYNEQFF. CDR3 nucleotide sequence: TGTGCCAGCAGCGTAGCCTGGACAGAATACAATGAGCAGTTCTTC.

The chain joins TRBV6-6 to TRBJ1-5, with D possibly matching TRBD1 (6 bases). The V gene lost 4 bases and the J gene lost 6 bases, with 16 bases spanning the gap. This CDR3 has 15 amino acids. Germline V gene sequence: CDR1 MNHNY, CDR2 SVGAGI (reference sequence). CDR3 DNA: TGTGCCAGCAGTTCCACTTCAGGGGCGATTCAGCCCCAGCATTTT. Translating it yields CASSSTSGAIQPQHF.

This clone was counted between two and nine times. The DNA for the CDR3 is TGTGCCAGCAGTTTATCCGGGACAGGATACAATGAGCAGTTCTTC. Its translation: CASSLSGTGYNEQFF. This rearrangement joins TRBV27 to TRBJ2-1; TRBD1 matches at 8 bases. CDR1 is MNHEY and CDR2 is SMNVEV in the germline V gene (reference sequence). The V gene end was trimmed by 0 bases and the J gene end by 4 bases; junction bases not matched to a gene: 2. The CDR3 spans 15 residues.

This clone appeared once. The V and J genes are TRBV7-2 and TRBJ2-7; D is undetermined. Trimming shortened V by 6 bases and J by 0 bases, and 3 bases separated the two germline ends. From germline, CDR1 is SGHTA and CDR2 FQGNSA. CDR3 length: 11 residues. In nucleotides, the CDR3 is TGTGCCAGCAGTCTCTCCTACGAGCAGTACTTC. It is translated as CASSLSYEQYF.